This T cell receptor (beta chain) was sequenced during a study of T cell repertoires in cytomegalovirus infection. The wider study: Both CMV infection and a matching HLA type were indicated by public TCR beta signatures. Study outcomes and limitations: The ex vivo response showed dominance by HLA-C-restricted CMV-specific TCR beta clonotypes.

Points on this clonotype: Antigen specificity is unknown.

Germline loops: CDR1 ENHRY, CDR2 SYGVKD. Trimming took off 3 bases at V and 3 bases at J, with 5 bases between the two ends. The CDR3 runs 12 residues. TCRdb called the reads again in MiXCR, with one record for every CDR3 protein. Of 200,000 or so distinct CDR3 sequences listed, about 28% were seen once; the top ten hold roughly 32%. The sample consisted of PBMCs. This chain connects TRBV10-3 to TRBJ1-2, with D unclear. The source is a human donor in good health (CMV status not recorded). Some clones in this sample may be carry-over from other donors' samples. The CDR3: CAISEHDYGYTF. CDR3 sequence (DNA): TGTGCCATCAGTGAACACGACTATGGCTACACCTTC.